This T cell receptor beta chain was recovered during a study of blood T cell repertoires in COVID-19. Whole-study context: PBMCs, B-cell-depleted T cells, or T cells provided the cDNA or gDNA that made up the material.

In the study's own analysis: Estimation of nucleated cell counts relied on the amplification of reference gene primers. Generated by immunoSEQ multiplex PCR, the TCRdb table keeps only in-frame clones and is missing some. Clonal size and the V and J genes are those of that table, whereas D and trimming came from the DNA. The sample includes around 160,000 clones, roughly 84% of them seen just once. The material sequenced was peripheral blood. This TCR was recovered from a human donor in a cohort sampled during active COVID-19.

The CDR3 loop is CASRSGHPQPQHF. The CDR3 DNA reads TGTGCCAGCAGATCGGGACACCCCCAGCCCCAGCATTTT. The chain has TRBV28 and TRBJ1-5; D is perhaps TRBD1 (6 bases). The CDR3 loop spans 13 amino acids. Germline CDR1 MDHEN, CDR2 SYDVKM. Trimming took 6 bases from V and 7 from J, leaving 13 bases between them.